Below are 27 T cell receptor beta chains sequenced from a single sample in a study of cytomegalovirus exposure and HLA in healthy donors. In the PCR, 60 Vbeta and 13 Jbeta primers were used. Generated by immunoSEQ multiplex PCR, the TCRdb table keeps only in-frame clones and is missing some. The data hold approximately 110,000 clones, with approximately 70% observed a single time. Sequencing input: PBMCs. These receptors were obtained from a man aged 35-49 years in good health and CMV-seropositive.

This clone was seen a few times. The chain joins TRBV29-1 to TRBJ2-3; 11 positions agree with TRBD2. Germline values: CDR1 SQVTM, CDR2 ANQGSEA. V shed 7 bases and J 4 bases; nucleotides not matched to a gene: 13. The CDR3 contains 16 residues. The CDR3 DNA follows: TGCAGCGCAAATTCTCTAGCGGGAGGATGGGCAGATACGCAGTATTTT. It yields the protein CSANSLAGGWADTQYF.

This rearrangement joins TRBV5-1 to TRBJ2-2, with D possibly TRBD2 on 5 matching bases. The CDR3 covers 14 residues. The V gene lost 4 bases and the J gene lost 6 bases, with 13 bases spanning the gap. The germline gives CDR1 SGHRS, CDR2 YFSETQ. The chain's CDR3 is CASSQEEDAGELFF. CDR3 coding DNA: TGCGCCAGCAGCCAGGAGGAAGACGCCGGGGAGCTGTTTTTT.

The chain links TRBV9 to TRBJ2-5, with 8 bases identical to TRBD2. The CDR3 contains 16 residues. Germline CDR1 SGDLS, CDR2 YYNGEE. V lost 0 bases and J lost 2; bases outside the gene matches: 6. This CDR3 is CASSVGRGGVQETQYF. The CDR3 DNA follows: TGTGCCAGCAGCGTAGGCCGGGGGGGGGTGCAAGAGACCCAGTACTTC.

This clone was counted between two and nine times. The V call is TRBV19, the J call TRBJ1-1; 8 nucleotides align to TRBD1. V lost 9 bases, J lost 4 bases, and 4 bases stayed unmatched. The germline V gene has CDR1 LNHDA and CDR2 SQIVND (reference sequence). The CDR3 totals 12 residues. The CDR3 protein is CASSGGGTEAFF. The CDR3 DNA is TGTGCCAGCTCAGGGGGCGGCACTGAAGCTTTCTTT.

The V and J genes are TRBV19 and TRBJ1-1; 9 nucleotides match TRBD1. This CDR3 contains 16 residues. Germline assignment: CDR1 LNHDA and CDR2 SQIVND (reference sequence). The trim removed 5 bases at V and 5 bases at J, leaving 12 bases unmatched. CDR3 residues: CASSVVPGQGRTEAFF. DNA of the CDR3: TGTGCCAGTAGTGTTGTACCGGGACAGGGTCGGACTGAAGCTTTCTTT.

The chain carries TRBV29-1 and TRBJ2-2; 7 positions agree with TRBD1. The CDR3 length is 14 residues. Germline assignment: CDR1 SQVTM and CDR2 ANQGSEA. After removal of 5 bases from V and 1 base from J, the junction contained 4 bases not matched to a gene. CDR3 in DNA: TGCAGCGTTACCGACAGGGAGAACACCGGGGAGCTGTTTTTT. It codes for CSVTDRENTGELFF.

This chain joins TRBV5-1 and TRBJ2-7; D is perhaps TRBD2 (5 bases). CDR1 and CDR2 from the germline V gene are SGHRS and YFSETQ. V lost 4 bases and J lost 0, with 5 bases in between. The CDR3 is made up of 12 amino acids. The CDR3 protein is CASSGSSYEQYF. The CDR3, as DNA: TGCGCCAGCAGCGGGAGCTCCTACGAGCAGTACTTC.

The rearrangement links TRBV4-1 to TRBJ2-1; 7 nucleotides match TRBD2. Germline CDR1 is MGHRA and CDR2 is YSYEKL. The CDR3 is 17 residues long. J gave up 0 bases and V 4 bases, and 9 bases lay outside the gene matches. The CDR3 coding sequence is TGCGCCAGCAGCCCATCATGGGCGGGAGTCTCCTACAATGAGCAGTTCTTC. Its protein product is CASSPSWAGVSYNEQFF.

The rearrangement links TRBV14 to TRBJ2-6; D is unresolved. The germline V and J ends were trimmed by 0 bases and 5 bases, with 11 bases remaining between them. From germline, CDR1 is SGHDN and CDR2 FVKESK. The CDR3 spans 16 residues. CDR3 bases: TGTGCCAGCAGCCAAGATGGCGGTCTGTGGGCCAACGTCCTGACTTTC. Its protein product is CASSQDGGLWANVLTF.

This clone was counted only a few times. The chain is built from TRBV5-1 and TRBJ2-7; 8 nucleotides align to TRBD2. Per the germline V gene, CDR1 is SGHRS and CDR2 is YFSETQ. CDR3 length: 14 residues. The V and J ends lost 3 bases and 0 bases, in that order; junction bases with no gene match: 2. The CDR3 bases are TGCGCCAGCAGCTCGGGACTAGTCTCCTACGAGCAGTACTTC. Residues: CASSSGLVSYEQYF.

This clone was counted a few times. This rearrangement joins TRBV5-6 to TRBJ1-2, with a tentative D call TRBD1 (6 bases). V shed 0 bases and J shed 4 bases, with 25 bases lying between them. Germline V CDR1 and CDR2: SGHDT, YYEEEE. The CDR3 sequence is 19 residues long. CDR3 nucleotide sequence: TGTGCCAGCAGCTTGGAACCACTCCGGACAGTCAAGGAGTTCTATGGCTACACCTTC. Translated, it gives CASSLEPLRTVKEFYGYTF.

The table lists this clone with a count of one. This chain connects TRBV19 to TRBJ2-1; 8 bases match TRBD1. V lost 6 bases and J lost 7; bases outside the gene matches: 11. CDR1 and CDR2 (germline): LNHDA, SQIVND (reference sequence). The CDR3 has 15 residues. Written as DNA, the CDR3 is TGTGCCAGTAGCACCGACGACAGGGGACTTAATGAGCAGTTCTTC. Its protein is CASSTDDRGLNEQFF.

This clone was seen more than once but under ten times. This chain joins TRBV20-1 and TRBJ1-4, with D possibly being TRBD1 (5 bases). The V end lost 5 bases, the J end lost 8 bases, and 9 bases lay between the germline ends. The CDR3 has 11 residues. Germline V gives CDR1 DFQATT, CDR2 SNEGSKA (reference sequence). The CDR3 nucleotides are TGCAGTGCTGGCGACAGCGAAAAACTGTTTTTT. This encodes CSAGDSEKLFF.

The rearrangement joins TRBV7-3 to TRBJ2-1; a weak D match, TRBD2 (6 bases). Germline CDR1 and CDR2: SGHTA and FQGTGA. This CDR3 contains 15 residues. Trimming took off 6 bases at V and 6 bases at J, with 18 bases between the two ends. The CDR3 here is CASSGDFNSRNEQFF. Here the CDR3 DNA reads TGTGCCAGCAGTGGGGACTTCAACTCGCGCAATGAGCAGTTCTTC.

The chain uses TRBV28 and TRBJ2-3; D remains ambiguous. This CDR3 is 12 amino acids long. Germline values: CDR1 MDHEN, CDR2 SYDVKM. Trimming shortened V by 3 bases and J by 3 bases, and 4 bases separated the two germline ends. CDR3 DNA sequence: TGTGCCAGCAGTTTTCAGACAGATACGCAGTATTTT. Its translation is CASSFQTDTQYF.

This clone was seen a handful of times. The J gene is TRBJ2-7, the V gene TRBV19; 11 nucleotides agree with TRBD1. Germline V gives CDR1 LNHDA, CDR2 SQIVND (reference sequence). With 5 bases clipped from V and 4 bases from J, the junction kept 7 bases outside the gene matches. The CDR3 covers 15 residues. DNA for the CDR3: TGTGCCAGTAGTTCTAGGACAGGGGGCTCGTACGAGCAGTACTTC. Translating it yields CASSSRTGGSYEQYF. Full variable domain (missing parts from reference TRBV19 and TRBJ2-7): DGGITQSPKYLFRKEGQNVTLSCEQNLNHDAMYWYRQDPGQGLRLIYYSQIVNDFQKGDIAEGYSVSREKKESFPLTVTSAQKNPTAFYLCASSSRTGGSYEQYFGPGTRLTVT.

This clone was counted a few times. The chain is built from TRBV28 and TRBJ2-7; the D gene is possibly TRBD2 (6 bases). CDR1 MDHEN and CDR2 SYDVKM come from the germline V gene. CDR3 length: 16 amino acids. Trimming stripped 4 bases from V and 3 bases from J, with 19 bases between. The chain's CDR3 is CASSSPQKGLNYEQYF. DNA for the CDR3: TGTGCCAGCAGTTCTCCCCAGAAAGGACTAAACTACGAGCAGTACTTC.

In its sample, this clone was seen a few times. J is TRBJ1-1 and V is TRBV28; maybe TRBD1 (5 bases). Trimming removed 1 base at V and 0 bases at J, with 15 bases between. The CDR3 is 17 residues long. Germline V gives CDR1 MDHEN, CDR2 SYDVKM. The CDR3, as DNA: TGTGCCAGCAGTTTATCTTGGTCGGGGGGAATGAACACTGAAGCTTTCTTT. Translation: CASSLSWSGGMNTEAFF.

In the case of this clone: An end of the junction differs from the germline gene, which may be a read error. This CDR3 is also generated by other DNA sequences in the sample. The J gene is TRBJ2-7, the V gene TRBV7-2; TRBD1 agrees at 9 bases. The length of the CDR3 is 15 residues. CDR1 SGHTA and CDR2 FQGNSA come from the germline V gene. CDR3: CASSWAGTGNNEQYF. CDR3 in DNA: TGTGCCAGCAGCTGGGCCGGGACAGGGAACAACGAGCAGTACTTT. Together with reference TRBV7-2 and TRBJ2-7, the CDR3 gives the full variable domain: GAGVSQSPSNKVTEKGKDVELRCDPISGHTALYWYRQSLGQGLEFLIYFQGNSAPDKSGLPSDRFSAERTGGSVSTLTIQRTQQEDSAVYLCASSWAGTGNNEQYFGPGTRLTVT.

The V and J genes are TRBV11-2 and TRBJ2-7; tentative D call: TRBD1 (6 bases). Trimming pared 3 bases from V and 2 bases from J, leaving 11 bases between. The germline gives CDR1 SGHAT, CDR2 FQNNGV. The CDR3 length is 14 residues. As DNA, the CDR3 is TGTGCCAGCAGCTTCGGGACAATAACCTACGAGCAGTACTTC. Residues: CASSFGTITYEQYF.

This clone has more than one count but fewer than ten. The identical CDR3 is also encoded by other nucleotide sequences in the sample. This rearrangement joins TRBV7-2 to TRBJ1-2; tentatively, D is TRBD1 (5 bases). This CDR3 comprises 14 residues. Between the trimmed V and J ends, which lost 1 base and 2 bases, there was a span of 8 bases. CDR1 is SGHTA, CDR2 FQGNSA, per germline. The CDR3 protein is CASSLGTTNYGYTF. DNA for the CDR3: TGTGCCAGCAGCTTAGGGACAACAAACTATGGCTACACCTTC.

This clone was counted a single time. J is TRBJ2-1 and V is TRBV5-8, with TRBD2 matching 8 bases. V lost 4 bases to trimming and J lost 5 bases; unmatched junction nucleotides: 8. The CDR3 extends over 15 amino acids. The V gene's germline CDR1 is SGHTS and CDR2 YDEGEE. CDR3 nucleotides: TGTGCCAGCAGCGGCGGGGGGTCTCCGGACAATGAGCAGTTCTTC. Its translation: CASSGGGSPDNEQFF. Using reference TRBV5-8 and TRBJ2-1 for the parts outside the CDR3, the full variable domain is EAGVTQSPTHLIKTRGQQATLRCSPISGHTSVYWYQQALGLGLQFLLWYDEGEERNRGNFPPRFSGRQFPNYSSELNVNALELEDSALYLCASSGGGSPDNEQFFGPGTRLTVL.

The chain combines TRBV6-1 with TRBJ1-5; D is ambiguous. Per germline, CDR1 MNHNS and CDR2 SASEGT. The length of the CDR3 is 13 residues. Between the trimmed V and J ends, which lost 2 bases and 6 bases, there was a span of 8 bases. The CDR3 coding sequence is TGTGCCAGCAGTGAAACTAGTTTTCAGCCCCAGCATTTT. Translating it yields CASSETSFQPQHF.

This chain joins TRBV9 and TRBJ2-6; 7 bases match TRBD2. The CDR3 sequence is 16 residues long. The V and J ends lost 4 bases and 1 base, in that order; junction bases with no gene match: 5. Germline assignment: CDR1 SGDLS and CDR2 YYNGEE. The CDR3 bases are TGTGCCAGCAGCCCCCACGGGGGGTCTGGGGCCAACGTCCTGACTTTC. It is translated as CASSPHGGSGANVLTF.

The CDR3 DNA reads as TGTGCCAGCAGTGAAGCGCTGATAGCGGGATTGGGGTACAATGAGCAGTTCTTC. This gives the protein CASSEALIAGLGYNEQFF. The chain combines TRBV2 with TRBJ2-1; 8 nucleotides align to TRBD2. There are 18 residues in the CDR3. Trimming at V came to 0 bases and at J to 4 bases, leaving 11 bases not matched to a gene. Germline V lookup: CDR1 SNHLY, CDR2 FYNNEI.

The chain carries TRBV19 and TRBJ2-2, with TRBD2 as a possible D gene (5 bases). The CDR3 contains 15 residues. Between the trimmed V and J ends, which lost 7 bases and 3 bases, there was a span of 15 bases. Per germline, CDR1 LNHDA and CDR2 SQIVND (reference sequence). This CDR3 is CASTSGEDHTGELFF. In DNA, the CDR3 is TGTGCCAGTACCAGCGGAGAGGACCACACCGGGGAGCTGTTTTTT.

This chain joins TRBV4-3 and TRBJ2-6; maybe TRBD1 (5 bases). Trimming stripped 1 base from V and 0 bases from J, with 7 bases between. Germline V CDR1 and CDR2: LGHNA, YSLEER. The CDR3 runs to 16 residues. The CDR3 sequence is CASSQGQTSGANVLTF. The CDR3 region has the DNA TGCGCCAGCAGCCAAGGACAGACCTCTGGGGCCAACGTCCTGACTTTC.